Following are 22 T cell receptor beta chains from one sample sequenced in a study of T cell responses to AZD1222 COVID-19 vaccine. Generated by immunoSEQ multiplex PCR, the TCRdb table keeps only in-frame clones and is missing some. Of more than 95,000 clones listed, over 90% are singletons. Specimen: peripheral blood, collected on day 0 of AZD1222 vaccination. These receptors were obtained from an adult in good health.

The genes are TRBV4-1 and TRBJ1-1; D might be TRBD1 (6 bases). Deletions cut 3 bases from V and 5 bases from J, with 19 bases between. This CDR3 has 16 amino acids. Per the germline V gene, CDR1 is MGHRA and CDR2 is YSYEKL. The CDR3 is CASSHLKGGYWTEAFF. CDR3 nucleotides: TGCGCCAGCAGCCACCTCAAAGGGGGTTATTGGACTGAAGCTTTCTTT.

The V gene is TRBV24-1, the J gene TRBJ2-1, with 12 nucleotides matching TRBD1. Germline V gene data show CDR1 as KGHDR and CDR2 as SFDVKD. The trim removed 1 base at V and 6 bases at J, leaving 3 bases unmatched. This CDR3 is built from 16 residues. The CDR3 sequence: CATSDFRDRGLNEQFF. CDR3 DNA sequence: TGTGCCACCAGTGATTTTCGGGACAGGGGGCTCAATGAGCAGTTCTTC.

This CDR3 reads CASSQEGLAGPWGDEQYF. The CDR3 DNA reads TGTGCCAGCAGCCAAGAGGGGCTAGCGGGCCCCTGGGGGGACGAGCAGTACTTC. The rearrangement uses TRBV14 and TRBJ2-7, with 8 positions matching TRBD2. Trimming took 0 bases from V and 5 from J; bases not matched to a gene: 15. This CDR3 has 18 residues. Looked up from germline, CDR1 is SGHDN and CDR2 is FVKESK.

The chain has TRBV7-2 and TRBJ1-5; possible D gene TRBD1, 5 bases. The germline V and J ends were trimmed by 3 bases and 2 bases, with 5 bases remaining between them. Germline V lookup: CDR1 SGHTA, CDR2 FQGNSA. The CDR3 length is 13 residues. The chain's CDR3 is CASSFRGNQPQHF. As DNA, the CDR3 is TGTGCCAGCAGCTTCAGGGGCAATCAGCCCCAGCATTTT.

The CDR3 loop reads CASRPSPSSYEQYF. The CDR3 nucleotides read TGCGCCAGCAGGCCTAGCCCTAGCTCCTACGAGCAGTACTTC. The genes are TRBV5-1 and TRBJ2-7; possible D gene TRBD2, 5 bases. Per the germline V gene, CDR1 is SGHRS and CDR2 is YFSETQ. CDR3 length: 14 amino acids. The V end lost 5 bases, the J end lost 0 bases, and 12 bases lay between the germline ends. Together with reference TRBV5-1 and TRBJ2-7, the CDR3 gives the full variable domain: KAGVTQTPRYLIKTRGQQVTLSCSPISGHRSVSWYQQTPGQGLQFLFEYFSETQRNKGNFPGRFSGRQFSNSRSEMNVSTLELGDSALYLCASRPSPSSYEQYFGPGTRLTVT.

The chain combines TRBV7-2 with TRBJ1-2; D is ambiguous. Trimming took off 1 base at V and 0 bases at J, with 6 bases between the two ends. The CDR3 contains 14 residues. Germline V gene lookup returns CDR1 SGHTA and CDR2 FQGNSA. The CDR3 region is CASSLVLSNYGYTF. CDR3 coding DNA: TGTGCCAGCAGCTTAGTTCTTTCTAACTATGGCTACACCTTC.

V is TRBV4-1 and J is TRBJ2-5; D call uncertain. The CDR3 covers 15 residues. Germline CDR1 and CDR2: MGHRA and YSYEKL. V was pared by 0 bases and J by 4 bases, with 12 bases between. CDR3 sequence: CASSQDQGKGETQYF. CDR3 in DNA: TGCGCCAGCAGCCAAGATCAAGGGAAAGGAGAGACCCAGTACTTC.

V and J are TRBV19 and TRBJ1-1; D possibly corresponds to TRBD1 (6 bases). The V end was cut by 7 bases, the J end by 4 bases, with 13 bases between. This CDR3 comprises 13 residues. Germline values: CDR1 LNHDA, CDR2 SQIVND (reference sequence). The CDR3 sequence is CASKVGGGTEAFF. The CDR3 DNA is TGTGCCAGTAAGGTAGGAGGGGGCACTGAAGCTTTCTTT.

V is TRBV20-1 and J is TRBJ1-1, with D unclear. Trimming pared 8 bases from V and 2 bases from J, leaving 9 bases between. The CDR3 extends over 11 amino acids. Germline CDR1 and CDR2: DFQATT and SNEGSKA (reference sequence). As DNA, the CDR3 is TGCAGTCCCCAGGAAAACACTGAAGCTTTCTTT. This sequence encodes CSPQENTEAFF.

The gene calls are TRBV30 and TRBJ1-4; 7 nucleotides match TRBD1. In germline, CDR1 is GTSNPN, CDR2 SVGIG (reference sequence). V was pared by 3 bases and J by 8 bases, with 12 bases of the junction left unmatched. The CDR3 spans 15 residues. In nucleotides, the CDR3 is TGTGCCTGGAGGAGGAGGGGGCCAACAGGGGAAAAACTGTTTTTT. This gives the protein CAWRRRGPTGEKLFF.

The V gene is TRBV24-1, the J gene TRBJ2-2, with TRBD1 matching 9 bases. CDR1 and CDR2 (germline): KGHDR, SFDVKD. The CDR3 has 15 amino acids. V trimming: 11 bases; J trimming: 2 bases; junction bases outside the gene matches: 8. DNA of the CDR3: TGTGCCAAAGCTGGGGACAGGGTTAACACCGGGGAGCTGTTTTTT. This encodes CAKAGDRVNTGELFF.

The rearrangement joins TRBV3-1 (or the pseudogene TRBV3-2) to TRBJ2-1; TRBD2 matches 11 bases. The ends lost 4 bases at V and 4 bases at J; junction bases unmatched: 3. This CDR3 comprises 15 residues. Germline-derived CDR1 and CDR2 are LGHDT and YNNKEL (reference sequence). CDR3 in amino acids: CASSPRLAGYNEQFF. The DNA for the CDR3 is TGTGCCAGCAGCCCTCGACTAGCGGGGTACAATGAGCAGTTCTTC.

The rearrangement joins TRBV4-2 to TRBJ2-4; tentatively, D is TRBD2 (6 bases). CDR3 length equals 16 residues. V was shortened by 4 bases and J by 0 bases, with 13 bases between the two germline ends. The germline CDR1 and CDR2 sequences are LGHNA and YNFKEQ. CDR3 protein: CASSPEGQLAKNIQYF. CDR3 nucleotide sequence: TGTGCCAGCAGCCCGGAGGGCCAACTAGCCAAAAACATTCAGTACTTC.

CDR3 coding DNA: TGTGCCAGCAGCTTAGTGAGGGGAGGTCACGAGCAGTACTTC. It encodes CASSLVRGGHEQYF. The chain joins TRBV7-8 to TRBJ2-7; D perhaps matches TRBD2 (6 bases). This CDR3 has 14 residues. Looked up from germline, CDR1 is SGHVS and CDR2 is FQNEAQ. V was pared by 1 base and J by 5 bases, with 12 bases between. Full variable domain (rest looked up from reference TRBV7-8 and TRBJ2-7): GAGVSQSPRYKVAKRGQDVALRCDPISGHVSLFWYQQALGQGPEFLTYFQNEAQLDKSGLPSDRFFAERPEGSVSTLKIQRTQQEDSAVYLCASSLVRGGHEQYFGPGTRLTVT.

The chain links TRBV3-1 (or the pseudogene TRBV3-2) to TRBJ2-7; 7 bases agree with TRBD2. This CDR3 spans 15 amino acids. CDR1 and CDR2 from the germline V gene are LGHDT and YNNKEL (reference sequence). Trimming took 4 bases from V and 6 from J; bases not matched to a gene: 12. The CDR3 DNA follows: TGTGCCAGCAGCCCGAGGGGTAGCGGGCCTCCCGAGCAGTACTTC. Its protein product is CASSPRGSGPPEQYF.

This sequence joins TRBV27 and TRBJ2-1; 9 bases match TRBD2. CDR1 MNHEY and CDR2 SMNVEV come from the germline V gene (reference sequence). The CDR3 loop spans 14 amino acids. J lost 13 bases, V lost 6 bases, and 13 bases had no gene match. CDR3 sequence reads: CASSFLGSGSLQFF. The DNA of the CDR3 is TGTGCCAGCAGCTTCTTGGGTAGCGGGAGCCTACAGTTCTTC.

This chain uses TRBV27 with TRBJ1-1, with 9 bases matching TRBD1. J gave up 1 base and V 6 bases, and 3 bases lay outside the gene matches. Germline CDR1 and CDR2: MNHEY and SMNVEV (reference sequence). The CDR3 has 14 residues. The CDR3 DNA reads TGTGCCAGCAGAACACAGGGGGCGAACACTGAAGCTTTCTTT. This encodes CASRTQGANTEAFF.

This chain links TRBV7-2 with TRBJ2-3; no reliable D call. V was trimmed by 4 bases and J by 2 bases, leaving 7 bases between them. CDR3 size: 13 residues. Germline CDR1 reads SGHTA; CDR2 reads FQGNSA. CDR3 DNA: TGTGCCAGCAGCTCACGAACCACAGATACGCAGTATTTT. Protein: CASSSRTTDTQYF.

The chain is built from TRBV6-6 and TRBJ1-5; 8 positions match TRBD1. V shed 3 bases and J 5 bases; nucleotides not matched to a gene: 9. Germline CDR1 is MNHNY and CDR2 is SVGAGI (reference sequence). CDR3 length: 16 residues. The CDR3: CASSYGGTGGHQPQHF. CDR3 DNA sequence: TGTGCCAGCAGTTATGGGGGGACAGGAGGTCATCAGCCCCAGCATTTT.

The V gene is TRBV3-1 (or the pseudogene TRBV3-2), the J gene TRBJ1-3, with D perhaps matching TRBD1 (6 bases). V dropped 4 bases and J dropped 7 bases, with 17 bases sitting between them. Looked up from germline, CDR1 is LGHDT and CDR2 is YNNKEL (reference sequence). This CDR3 has 15 amino acids. In DNA, the CDR3 is TGTGCCAGCAGCCCCAACCCACAGGGTGGGAACACCATATATTTT. It codes for CASSPNPQGGNTIYF.

This sequence joins TRBV5-5 and TRBJ2-5; 7 bases are shared with TRBD2. The CDR3 extends over 14 amino acids. V was clipped by 4 bases and J by 3 bases; unmatched bases: 6. Germline values: CDR1 SGHKS, CDR2 YYEKEE (reference sequence). The CDR3 loop is CASSRHLAEETQYF. The CDR3 DNA reads TGTGCCAGCAGCAGGCACCTAGCGGAAGAGACCCAGTACTTC.

The gene calls are TRBV5-1 and TRBJ2-2; no firm D call. Germline values: CDR1 SGHRS, CDR2 YFSETQ. V was clipped by 4 bases and J by 5 bases, with 9 bases between them. The CDR3 has 13 residues. CDR3 sequence (DNA): TGCGCCAGCAGCCCAGTCAGGACCGGGGAGCTGTTTTTT. Translation: CASSPVRTGELFF.